The 14 T cell receptor beta chains below all came from one sample that was sequenced in a study of T cells in Graves' hyperthyroidism and ophthalmopathy. Researchers amplified the TCR beta CDR3 regions from RNA transcripts. The TCR CDR3 was amplified in a first-round RT-PCR using the HTBI primer set. TCRdb itself ran the multiplex PCR reads through MiXCR, one entry per CDR3 protein. This table has some 210,000 distinct CDR3 sequences, 17% appearing once. Sequencing used blood. All receptors derive from a man aged 50 to 60 with Graves' hyperthyroidism.

V usage is TRBV4-1 and J usage is TRBJ1-5; D gene uncertain. This CDR3 region has 15 residues. Trimming shortened V by 3 bases and J by 0 bases, and 9 bases separated the two germline ends. CDR1 and CDR2 from the germline V gene are MGHRA and YSYEKL. The CDR3 reads CASSQQVNSNQPQHF. CDR3 coding DNA: TGCGCCAGCAGCCAGCAGGTGAATAGCAATCAGCCCCAGCATTTT.

The chain links TRBV12-5 to TRBJ2-7, with TRBD2 identical over 8 bases. The CDR3 totals 16 residues. Germline lookup yields CDR1 LGHNT and CDR2 FRNRAP. Trimming at V came to 0 bases and at J to 0 bases, leaving 4 bases not matched to a gene. The DNA of the CDR3 is TGTGCTAGTGGTTTGGTGGCGGGACTAGTCTCCTACGAGCAGTACTTC. Its translation is CASGLVAGLVSYEQYF.

The genes are TRBV19 and TRBJ2-7, with 9 bases lining up with TRBD1. This CDR3 has 15 residues. V lost 4 bases to trimming and J lost 5 bases; unmatched junction nucleotides: 9. Germline lookup yields CDR1 LNHDA and CDR2 SQIVND (reference sequence). CDR3 DNA sequence: TGTGCCAGTAGTAACTTCGGGACAGGGTTTAACGAGCAGTACTTC. As protein: CASSNFGTGFNEQYF.

The CDR3 nucleotides read TGCAGCGTTGAATTCCGGGACAGGCCTGGCACAGATACGCAGTATTTT. It codes for CSVEFRDRPGTDTQYF. This chain joins TRBV29-1 and TRBJ2-3; the match to TRBD1 covers 8 bases. J was trimmed by 1 base and V by 2 bases; bases with no gene match: 8. CDR1 is SQVTM and CDR2 is ANQGSEA in the germline V gene. The CDR3 covers 16 residues.

Many counts were recorded for this clonotype. The chain carries TRBV7-6 and TRBJ2-5; TRBD1 matches 7 bases. CDR1 SGHVS and CDR2 FNYEAQ come from the germline V gene. Losses at the gene ends were 4 bases for V and 5 bases for J; bases not matched to a gene: 13. The CDR3 is 16 amino acids. The CDR3 region is CASSSRVVGGPETQYF. CDR3 sequence (DNA): TGTGCCAGCAGCTCGCGGGTGGTAGGGGGCCCGGAGACCCAGTACTTC.

This clonotype showed up many times. The V call is TRBV28, the J call TRBJ1-1; D might be TRBD1 (5 bases). V dropped 5 bases and J dropped 4 bases, with 14 bases sitting between them. Per germline, CDR1 MDHEN and CDR2 SYDVKM. The CDR3 sequence is 14 residues long. DNA of the CDR3: TGTGCCAGCAGTGTTAGGGGCGCCGGCACTGAAGCTTTCTTT. It translates to CASSVRGAGTEAFF. The whole variable domain, filled in from reference TRBV28 and TRBJ1-1, reads DVKVTQSSRYLVKRTGEKVFLECVQDMDHENMFWYRQDPGLGLRLIYFSYDVKMKEKGDIPEGYSVSREKKERFSLILESASTNQTSMYLCASSVRGAGTEAFFGQGTRLTVV.

The V gene is TRBV5-1, the J gene TRBJ2-7, with D possibly matching TRBD1 (6 bases). Germline V lookup: CDR1 SGHRS, CDR2 YFSETQ. Trimming took 8 bases from V and 5 from J, leaving 20 bases between them. The CDR3 is 14 residues long. CDR3 sequence reads: CASRIGTSRDEQYF. In nucleotides, the CDR3 is TGCGCCAGTAGAATCGGGACAAGTAGGGACGAGCAGTACTTC. The full variable domain, with the rest looked up from reference TRBV5-1 and TRBJ2-7, is KAGVTQTPRYLIKTRGQQVTLSCSPISGHRSVSWYQQTPGQGLQFLFEYFSETQRNKGNFPGRFSGRQFSNSRSEMNVSTLELGDSALYLCASRIGTSRDEQYFGPGTRLTVT.

This clonotype occurred many times. V and J are TRBV7-3 and TRBJ2-1; 10 nucleotides align to TRBD2. The ends lost 5 bases at V and 5 bases at J; junction bases unmatched: 12. This CDR3 spans 17 amino acids. Germline V gene data show CDR1 as SGHTA and CDR2 as FQGTGA. CDR3 DNA: TGTGCCAGCAGCATAGATCCCGGGACTAGCGACCACAATGAGCAGTTCTTC. Encoded protein: CASSIDPGTSDHNEQFF.

Only a few counts were recorded for this clonotype. The CDR3 DNA sequence: TGTGCCAGCAGTTACTCAACTAGCGGGAGAAGGTATGAGCAGTTCTTC. It specifies CASSYSTSGRRYEQFF. The rearrangement links TRBV6-2 or TRBV6-3 to TRBJ2-1; 11 bases match TRBD2. The ends lost 0 bases at V and 8 bases at J; junction bases unmatched: 6. CDR3 length: 16 amino acids. Germline CDR1 is MNHEY and CDR2 is SVGEGT.

This chain links TRBV28 with TRBJ2-1; 7 nucleotides line up with TRBD1. Germline V CDR1 and CDR2: MDHEN, SYDVKM. V shed 4 bases, J shed 7 bases, and the junction held 10 bases outside the gene matches. The CDR3 contains 15 residues. The CDR3 protein is CASSSPGTAMNEQFF. CDR3 coding DNA: TGTGCCAGCAGTTCCCCCGGGACAGCTATGAATGAGCAGTTCTTC. Based on the CDR3 plus reference TRBV28 and TRBJ2-1, the full variable domain is DVKVTQSSRYLVKRTGEKVFLECVQDMDHENMFWYRQDPGLGLRLIYFSYDVKMKEKGDIPEGYSVSREKKERFSLILESASTNQTSMYLCASSSPGTAMNEQFFGPGTRLTVL.

This clonotype was seen ten or more times. The chain recombines TRBV11-2 with TRBJ2-5; 10 nucleotides align to TRBD2. CDR1 is SGHAT, CDR2 FQNNGV, per germline. V gave up 5 bases and J gave up 5 bases; unmatched junction bases: 5. This CDR3 has 14 residues. As DNA, the CDR3 is TGTGCCAGCAGCCCCCGACTAGCGGGTGAGACCCAGTACTTC. This codes for CASSPRLAGETQYF.

This clonotype has at least ten counts. The chain is built from TRBV27 and TRBJ2-5; 12 bases map to TRBD1. The trim removed 5 bases at V and 4 bases at J, leaving 5 bases unmatched. The CDR3 is made up of 15 amino acids. CDR1 and CDR2 (germline): MNHEY, SMNVEV (reference sequence). CDR3 residues: CASSGGTGGVETQYF. The DNA of the CDR3 is TGTGCCAGCAGTGGGGGGACAGGGGGCGTAGAGACCCAGTACTTC.

There are many counts of this clonotype. The chain recombines TRBV6-2 or TRBV6-3 with TRBJ2-1, with D possibly being TRBD2 (6 bases). V gave up 8 bases and J gave up 15 bases, with 14 bases separating them. Germline CDR1 MNHEY, CDR2 SVGEGT. The CDR3 extends over 10 amino acids. CDR3 residues: CASGRTTVFF. CDR3 DNA sequence: TGTGCCAGCGGGCGGACTACTGTGTTCTTC.

This clonotype was detected many times. This chain connects TRBV11-2 to TRBJ2-5; no firm D call. V shed 5 bases and J shed 2 bases, with 6 bases lying between them. This CDR3 has 12 amino acids. Per germline, CDR1 SGHAT and CDR2 FQNNGV. The CDR3 sequence: CASSPAQETQYF. Here the CDR3 DNA reads TGTGCCAGCAGCCCGGCTCAAGAGACCCAGTACTTC.